The clone carrying this TCR beta chain was seen at least ten times. The study defined stable Graves' hyperthyroidism as no ophthalmopathy progression within 18 months. Amplification targeted TCR beta CDR3 regions from RNA transcripts. HTBI primers were the set used in a first-round RT-PCR of the TCR CDR3. One entry per CDR3 protein results from TCRdb running MiXCR on the multiplex PCR reads. The sample shows around 500,000 distinct CDR3 sequences, approximately 15% of them seen only once. This entry comes from a study of T cells in Graves' hyperthyroidism and ophthalmopathy. V lost 3 bases and J 4 bases, leaving 25 bases between the germline ends. This CDR3 comprises 19 residues.

This receptor was obtained from a woman aged 18 to 35 with Graves' hyperthyroidism. Specimen: blood. The chain links TRBV12-3 or TRBV12-4 to TRBJ2-1; D uncertain. CDR3 nucleotide sequence: TGTGCCAGCAGTTTGAGTTTCCGGCCACTCAACGTTCTATACAATGAGCAGTTCTTC. Protein sequence: CASSLSFRPLNVLYNEQFF.